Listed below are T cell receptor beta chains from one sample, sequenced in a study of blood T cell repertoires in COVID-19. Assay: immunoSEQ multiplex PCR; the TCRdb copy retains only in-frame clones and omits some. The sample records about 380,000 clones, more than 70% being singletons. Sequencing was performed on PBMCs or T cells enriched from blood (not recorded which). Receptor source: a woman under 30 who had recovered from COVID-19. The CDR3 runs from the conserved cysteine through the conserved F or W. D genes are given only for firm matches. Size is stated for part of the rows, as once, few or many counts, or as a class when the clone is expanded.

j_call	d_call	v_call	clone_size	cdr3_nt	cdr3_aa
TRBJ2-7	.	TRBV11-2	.	TGTGCCAGCAGCTTAGACTTGGGGGACTTAGGCGAGCAGTACTTC	CASSLDLGDLGEQYF
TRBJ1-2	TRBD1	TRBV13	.	TGTGCCAGCAGCTCCGGGGACAGGGTTGGCTATGGCTACACCTTC	CASSSGDRVGYGYTF
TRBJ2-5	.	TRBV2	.	TGTGCCCTGGACTCGAATGGCCAAGAGACCCAGTACTTC	CALDSNGQETQYF
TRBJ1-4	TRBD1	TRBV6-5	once	TGTGCCGGGGCACAGGGGAACGAAAAACTGTTTTTT	CAGAQGNEKLFF
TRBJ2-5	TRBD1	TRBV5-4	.	TGTGCCAGCAGCTACAGGGGGGAAGAGACCCAGTACTTC	CASSYRGEETQYF
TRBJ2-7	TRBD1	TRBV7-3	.	TGTGCCAGCAGCTTAGCACAGGGGACCTACGAGCAGTACTTC	CASSLAQGTYEQYF
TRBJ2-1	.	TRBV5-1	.	TGCGCCAGCAGCTTGGCCGAGGCCCCCTACAATGAGCAGTTCTTC	CASSLAEAPYNEQFF
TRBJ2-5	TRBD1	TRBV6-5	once	TGTGCCAGCAGTTACTCTCACGACAGGGGAGAGACCCAGTACTTC	CASSYSHDRGETQYF
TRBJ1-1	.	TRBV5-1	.	TGCGCCAGCAGCTTGATTGCGGATTTGAACACTGAAGCTTTCTTT	CASSLIADLNTEAFF
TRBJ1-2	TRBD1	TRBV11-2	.	TGTGCCAGCAGCTACGGGGAGGGACAGGGGGAGGGCTACACCTTC	CASSYGEGQGEGYTF
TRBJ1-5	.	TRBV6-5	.	TGTGCCAGCAGGCAGGCCTCCAATCAGCCCCAGCATTTT	CASRQASNQPQHF